Listed below are T cell receptor beta chains from one sample, sequenced in a study of cytomegalovirus exposure and HLA in healthy donors. The assay was immunoSEQ multiplex PCR, and TCRdb's table has in-frame clones only and misses some. The sample shows 200,000 or so clones, around 79% of them seen only once. Sequenced sample: PBMCs. These receptors came from a male donor in good health and CMV-seropositive. Both conserved end residues are part of each CDR3. The D gene is left open where the match is weak. Not every row has a clone size; where given, it reads once, few, many or a size class.

TRBJ2-7,TRBV5-1,few,TRBD1,TGCGCCAGCAGCTTGGGGGGCAGGGGGAGCGCCTACGAGCAGTACTTC,CASSLGGRGSAYEQYF
TRBJ2-7,TRBV10-3,NA,TRBD1,TGTGCCACTGGGGGACAGGGTTACGAGCAGTACTTC,CATGGQGYEQYF
TRBJ2-3,TRBV7-2,NA,NA,TGTGCCAGCAGGCCCAACAGGGGGGGCACAACAGATACGCAGTATTTT,CASRPNRGGTTDTQYF
TRBJ2-7,TRBV7-3,NA,TRBD1,TGTGCCAGCAGCCAATCTTCCGGGACAGGGGCCTACGAGCAGTACTTC,CASSQSSGTGAYEQYF
TRBJ2-1,TRBV18,NA,TRBD2,TGTGCCAGCTCAATAGCGGGAGGGACCGCCAATGAGCAGTTCTTC,CASSIAGGTANEQFF
TRBJ1-2,TRBV7-9,NA,TRBD1,TGTTCCAGCAGCTTGGGATTGACAGGGGACTATGGCTACACCTTC,CSSSLGLTGDYGYTF
TRBJ2-5,TRBV29-1,NA,NA,TGCAGCGTTGACAGGATCCAAGAGACCCAGTACTTC,CSVDRIQETQYF
TRBJ2-7,TRBV19,NA,NA,TGTGCCAGTAGAAGCGGCGGGACCTATGGCGAGCAGTACTTC,CASRSGGTYGEQYF
TRBJ2-3,TRBV30,few,NA,TGTGCCACGGCAGGTGGACCGGGGGATACGCAGTATTTT,CATAGGPGDTQYF
TRBJ1-1,TRBV28,few,NA,TGTGCCAGCAGGGGTGCCGGGGAGGGGCAATGGGACACTGAAGCTTTCTTT,CASRGAGEGQWDTEAFF
TRBJ2-7,TRBV11-1,NA,TRBD2,TGTGCCAGCAGCCAGGGACTAGCGGGAGGGCCGGGCGAGCAGTACTTC,CASSQGLAGGPGEQYF
TRBJ2-7,TRBV6-5,NA,TRBD1,TGTGCCAGCAGTTATGGTGGGACAGGGGCCTACGAGCAGTACTTC,CASSYGGTGAYEQYF
TRBJ2-3,TRBV4-1,NA,TRBD1,TGCGCCAGCAGCCCCGGGACAGGACTTAGCACAGATACGCAGTATTTT,CASSPGTGLSTDTQYF
TRBJ1-3,TRBV6-5,once,TRBD1,TGTGCCAGCAGTTATTCCGGGACAGTGGGAAACACCATATATTTT,CASSYSGTVGNTIYF
TRBJ2-7,TRBV4-2,NA,TRBD1,TGTGCCAGCAGCCACGGACAGGGGGCGGAGGAGCAGTACTTC,CASSHGQGAEEQYF
TRBJ1-4,TRBV6-5,NA,TRBD1,TGTGCCAGCAGCCGCGCAGGGGGGGAAAAACTGTTTTTT,CASSRAGGEKLFF
TRBJ2-5,TRBV7-2,NA,NA,TGTGCCAGCAGTTCCCCGCGGGGAGAGACCCAGTACTTC,CASSSPRGETQYF
TRBJ2-5,TRBV30,few,TRBD1,TGTGCCTGGGGACAGGGGAAACAAGAGACCCAGTACTTC,CAWGQGKQETQYF
TRBJ2-1,TRBV19,NA,TRBD1,TGTGCCAGTAGTATAAGAGGACAGGGGAGATTGTACAATGAGCAGTTCTTC,CASSIRGQGRLYNEQFF
TRBJ2-4,TRBV4-3,NA,TRBD2,TGCGCCAGCAGCCCCGGGACTAGCGGGTCGGGCGCCAAAAACATTCAGTACTTC,CASSPGTSGSGAKNIQYF
TRBJ1-1,TRBV6-5,NA,NA,TGTGCCAGCAGCATAGGGGTCGTGAACACTGAAGCTTTCTTT,CASSIGVVNTEAFF
TRBJ1-4,TRBV28,NA,NA,TGTGCCATTGGACGGTACAGGAATGAAAAACTGTTTTTT,CAIGRYRNEKLFF